This T cell receptor (beta chain) was captured by sequencing in a study of blood T cell repertoires in COVID-19. Method: immunoSEQ multiplex PCR; TCRdb's copy keeps in-frame clones and lacks some. In the table there are 250,000 to 350,000 clones, approximately 93% of which are singletons. The CDR3 has 18 residues. Sequences were obtained from peripheral blood. This sequence was found in a woman aged 25 to 45 with COVID-19, enrolled during active disease. V is TRBV21-1 and J is TRBJ2-6; TRBD1, the D gene given by the table, was not confirmed from the DNA. TRBV21-1 is a listed pseudogene. CDR3 sequence: CASRPLTGDLSGANVLTF. The DNA of the CDR3 is TGTGCCAGCAGACCACTTACAGGGGATCTCTCTGGGGCCAACGTCCTGACTTTC.